Listed below are T cell receptor beta chains from one sample, sequenced in a study of T-cell memory formation after mild COVID-19. TCRdb called the 5' RACE reads again in MiXCR, with one record for every CDR3 protein. The sample contains 540,000 or so distinct CDR3 sequences, just over 20% of which appear only once. Material: PBMCs or a T cell subset sorted from them (not recorded which). The receptors stem from an adult woman who had mild COVID-19 (a few samples of this study predate the infection). Cell type and time point are not known. Each CDR3 is given with its conserved first and last residue. D genes are given only for firm matches. Size is omitted from some rows. Given values are once, few, many or a class for expanded clones.

CDR3aa: CSVEVSNTGELFF
CDR3nt: TGCAGCGTTGAAGTATCGAACACCGGGGAGCTGTTTTTT
d_gene: NA
abundance: NA
v_gene: TRBV29-1
j_gene: TRBJ2-2

CDR3aa: CASSPFQQGTKNIQYF
CDR3nt: TGCGCCAGCAGCCCCTTTCAGCAGGGGACCAAAAACATTCAGTACTTC
d_gene: NA
abundance: few
v_gene: TRBV5-1
j_gene: TRBJ2-4

CDR3aa: CASSSRTGPPTDTQYF
CDR3nt: TGTGCCAGCAGTTCCCGGACAGGGCCCCCCACAGATACGCAGTATTTT
d_gene: TRBD1
abundance: NA
v_gene: TRBV12-3/TRBV12-4
j_gene: TRBJ2-3

CDR3aa: CASSRRTGTGGLRVQPQHF
CDR3nt: TGTGCCAGCAGTCGGCGAACCGGGACAGGGGGCCTGCGGGTACAGCCCCAGCATTTT
d_gene: TRBD1
abundance: few
v_gene: TRBV6-5
j_gene: TRBJ1-5

CDR3aa: CASSLGGSGGTGELFF
CDR3nt: TGTGCCAGCAGCTTAGGCGGTAGCGGGGGTACCGGGGAGCTGTTTTTT
d_gene: TRBD2
abundance: NA
v_gene: TRBV7-6
j_gene: TRBJ2-2

CDR3aa: CASSPEGRTDTQYF
CDR3nt: TGTGCCAGCAGCCCGGAAGGCCGCACAGATACGCAGTATTTT
d_gene: NA
abundance: many
v_gene: TRBV7-3
j_gene: TRBJ2-3

CDR3aa: CSARRTSGGPDTQYF
CDR3nt: TGCAGTGCGCGACGGACTAGCGGGGGACCAGATACGCAGTATTTT
d_gene: TRBD2
abundance: NA
v_gene: TRBV20-1
j_gene: TRBJ2-3

CDR3aa: CASSLRGGRVEAFF
CDR3nt: TGTGCCAGCAGTCTAAGGGGAGGGAGGGTTGAAGCTTTCTTT
d_gene: NA
abundance: NA
v_gene: TRBV12-3/TRBV12-4
j_gene: TRBJ1-1

CDR3aa: CASSYSSGSQETQYF
CDR3nt: TGTGCCAGCAGTTACTCGAGCGGATCCCAAGAGACCCAGTACTTC
d_gene: NA
abundance: NA
v_gene: TRBV6-5
j_gene: TRBJ2-5

CDR3aa: CASSNRGMDNSPLHF
CDR3nt: TGTGCCAGCAGTAACAGGGGTATGGATAATTCACCCCTCCACTTT
d_gene: TRBD1
abundance: many
v_gene: TRBV12-3/TRBV12-4
j_gene: TRBJ1-6

CDR3aa: CASRGQVSYEQYF
CDR3nt: TGTGCCAGCAGGGGACAGGTTTCTTACGAGCAGTACTTC
d_gene: TRBD1
abundance: NA
v_gene: TRBV25-1
j_gene: TRBJ2-7

CDR3aa: CASSLSTGAETQYF
CDR3nt: TGTGCCAGCAGCTTGTCGACAGGGGCAGAGACCCAGTACTTC
d_gene: TRBD1
abundance: few
v_gene: TRBV5-4
j_gene: TRBJ2-5

CDR3aa: CAIREELKPGTVVYEQYF
CDR3nt: TGTGCCATCAGAGAGGAATTAAAACCCGGGACGGTTGTCTACGAGCAGTACTTC
d_gene: NA
abundance: few
v_gene: TRBV10-3
j_gene: TRBJ2-7

CDR3aa: CASSLVRISHEQYF
CDR3nt: TGTGCCAGCAGCTTAGTGCGCATATCTCACGAGCAGTACTTC
d_gene: NA
abundance: NA
v_gene: TRBV7-9
j_gene: TRBJ2-7

CDR3aa: CASSPQGRGTEAFF
CDR3nt: TGTGCCAGCAGCCCCCAGGGGAGGGGCACTGAAGCTTTCTTT
d_gene: NA
abundance: few
v_gene: TRBV12-3/TRBV12-4
j_gene: TRBJ1-1

CDR3aa: CSARDLGLRPQHF
CDR3nt: TGCAGTGCTAGAGATCTGGGTTTACGACCCCAGCATTTT
d_gene: NA
abundance: few
v_gene: TRBV20-1
j_gene: TRBJ1-5

CDR3aa: CSVERRINLMNTEAFF
CDR3nt: TGCAGCGTTGAACGCAGGATTAATTTAATGAACACTGAAGCTTTCTTT
d_gene: NA
abundance: NA
v_gene: TRBV29-1
j_gene: TRBJ1-1

CDR3aa: CASSPAGDRSYEQYF
CDR3nt: TGTGCCAGCAGCCCGGCCGGGGACAGGTCCTACGAGCAGTACTTC
d_gene: TRBD1
abundance: NA
v_gene: TRBV3-1
j_gene: TRBJ2-7

CDR3aa: CASRPTGTSYEQYF
CDR3nt: TGTGCCAGCAGGCCGACAGGGACAAGTTACGAGCAGTACTTC
d_gene: TRBD1
abundance: few
v_gene: TRBV12-3/TRBV12-4
j_gene: TRBJ2-7

CDR3aa: CASSWDIAGGYTF
CDR3nt: TGCGCCAGCAGCTGGGACATTGCTGGTGGCTACACCTTC
d_gene: NA
abundance: NA
v_gene: TRBV5-1
j_gene: TRBJ1-2

CDR3aa: CASIPGGAQETQYF
CDR3nt: TGCGCCAGCATCCCAGGGGGGGCCCAAGAGACCCAGTACTTC
d_gene: NA
abundance: few
v_gene: TRBV5-1
j_gene: TRBJ2-5

CDR3aa: CASSEPFLREGPTDTQYF
CDR3nt: TGTGCCAGCAGTGAGCCGTTTTTGCGGGAGGGCCCGACAGATACGCAGTATTTT
d_gene: TRBD2
abundance: few
v_gene: TRBV25-1
j_gene: TRBJ2-3

CDR3aa: CASSLLGGEQYF
CDR3nt: TGTGCCAGCAGCTTGCTGGGAGGCGAGCAGTACTTC
d_gene: NA
abundance: NA
v_gene: TRBV5-6
j_gene: TRBJ2-7

CDR3aa: CSARDLIQAGETQYF
CDR3nt: TGCAGTGCTAGAGATCTAATTCAGGCTGGGGAGACCCAGTACTTC
d_gene: NA
abundance: few
v_gene: TRBV20-1
j_gene: TRBJ2-5

CDR3aa: CSAGGLSYEQYF
CDR3nt: TGCAGTGCTGGGGGACTCTCCTACGAGCAGTACTTC
d_gene: NA
abundance: few
v_gene: TRBV20-1
j_gene: TRBJ2-7

CDR3aa: CASSLTQAGGRKTDTQYF
CDR3nt: TGTGCCAGCAGCCTCACTCAAGCGGGGGGGCGGAAGACAGATACGCAGTATTTT
d_gene: TRBD2
abundance: NA
v_gene: TRBV3-1
j_gene: TRBJ2-3

CDR3aa: CAISGTTQTYEQYF
CDR3nt: TGTGCCATCAGTGGGACGACACAGACCTACGAGCAGTACTTC
d_gene: NA
abundance: NA
v_gene: TRBV10-3
j_gene: TRBJ2-7

CDR3aa: CASSGGGGLRNEQFF
CDR3nt: TGTGCCAGCAGTGGGGGTGGGGGGTTGCGGAATGAGCAGTTCTTC
d_gene: NA
abundance: NA
v_gene: TRBV12-3/TRBV12-4
j_gene: TRBJ2-1

CDR3aa: CASSFRWEQYF
CDR3nt: TGTGCCAGCAGTTTTCGTTGGGAGCAGTACTTC
d_gene: NA
abundance: NA
v_gene: TRBV12-3/TRBV12-4
j_gene: TRBJ2-7

CDR3aa: CASSLSHLNTEAFF
CDR3nt: TGTGCCAGCAGTTTATCCCATTTGAACACTGAAGCTTTCTTT
d_gene: NA
abundance: few
v_gene: TRBV12-3/TRBV12-4
j_gene: TRBJ1-1

CDR3aa: CATSDPGQGGQPQHF
CDR3nt: TGTGCCACCAGTGATCCCGGACAGGGAGGACAGCCCCAGCATTTT
d_gene: TRBD1
abundance: few
v_gene: TRBV24-1
j_gene: TRBJ1-5

CDR3aa: CASSLAGGWDEQYF
CDR3nt: TGCGCCAGCAGCTTAGCAGGGGGCTGGGACGAGCAGTACTTC
d_gene: TRBD1
abundance: NA
v_gene: TRBV5-1
j_gene: TRBJ2-7